These 24 T cell receptor beta chains were sequenced from one sample in a study of blood T cell repertoires in COVID-19. TCRdb's copy holds only in-frame clones and misses some; the assay was immunoSEQ multiplex PCR. Here the sample spans roughly 330,000 clones, roughly 86% being singletons. The specimen was peripheral blood. The receptors derive from a woman aged 50 to 60 with acute or convalescent COVID-19.

V is TRBV18 and J is TRBJ2-4, with TRBD2 matching 13 bases. This CDR3 is built from 17 residues. The V segment lost 2 bases and the J segment 9 bases; nucleotides outside the gene matches: 10. CDR1 and CDR2 from the germline V gene are KGHSH and LQKENI. In DNA form, the CDR3 reads TGTGCCAGCTCACCAGCACTAGCGGGAGGGCCTGACGGCATTCAGTACTTC. Protein: CASSPALAGGPDGIQYF.

Concerning this clone itself: One end of the junction fails to match germline, which may point to a read error. The V call is TRBV14, the J call TRBJ2-3; 12 bases are a match to TRBD2. The CDR3 has 15 residues. Germline V gene lookup returns CDR1 SGHDN and CDR2 FVKESK. The CDR3 DNA sequence: TGTGCCAGCAACCAACTAGCGGGAGGTGCAGATACGCAGTATTTT. Amino acids: CASNQLAGGADTQYF. Using reference TRBV14 and TRBJ2-3 for the parts outside the CDR3, the full variable domain is EAGVTQFPSHSVIEKGQTVTLRCDPISGHDNLYWYRRVMGKEIKFLLHFVKESKQDESGMPNNRFLAERTGGTYSTLKVQPAELEDSGVYFCASNQLAGGADTQYFGPGTRLTVL.

The V call is TRBV5-1, the J call TRBJ2-1, with 8 bases that match TRBD2. The CDR3 has 15 residues. In germline, CDR1 is SGHRS, CDR2 YFSETQ. V lost 3 bases and J lost 3; bases outside the gene matches: 5. CDR3 sequence: CASSSGTSHYNEQFF. The CDR3 nucleotides read TGCGCCAGCAGCTCCGGGACTAGTCACTACAATGAGCAGTTCTTC.

The genes are TRBV7-2 and TRBJ1-4, with D maybe TRBD1 (6 bases). The CDR3 has 15 residues. CDR1 is SGHTA, CDR2 FQGNSA, per germline. With 5 bases removed from V and 7 bases from J, the gap between germline ends came to 17 bases. The CDR3, as DNA: TGTGCCAGCAGCGGGGACACAGGAACTGGTGAAAAACTGTTTTTT. Translation: CASSGDTGTGEKLFF.

The J gene is TRBJ1-1, the V gene TRBV3-1 (or the pseudogene TRBV3-2); perhaps TRBD1 as D (6 bases). V gave up 4 bases and J gave up 4 bases, with 16 bases separating them. This CDR3 has 15 amino acids. The germline V gene encodes CDR1 LGHDT and CDR2 YNNKEL (reference sequence). In DNA, the CDR3 is TGTGCCAGCAGCCCACATCCGGGAGGGGGCACTGAAGCTTTCTTT. Residues: CASSPHPGGGTEAFF.

This clone was seen more than once but under ten times. This rearrangement joins TRBV19 to TRBJ1-4; perhaps TRBD1 as D (6 bases). This CDR3 comprises 14 residues. V lost 7 bases and J lost 7, with 16 bases in between. CDR1 is LNHDA and CDR2 is SQIVND in the germline V gene (reference sequence). CDR3 in amino acids: CASNGLGGAEKLFF. In DNA form, the CDR3 reads TGTGCCAGTAACGGACTGGGGGGGGCTGAAAAACTGTTTTTT.

In regard to this clone: Other DNA sequences in the same sample also yield this CDR3. The rearrangement joins TRBV7-3 to TRBJ2-1; no reliable D call. V was cut by 1 base and J by 4 bases, with 8 bases left in between. The length of the CDR3 is 14 residues. The germline V gene has CDR1 SGHTA and CDR2 FQGTGA. CDR3 in amino acids: CASSLRAGYNEQFF. CDR3 nucleotides: TGTGCCAGCAGCTTAAGGGCAGGATACAATGAGCAGTTCTTC.

The genes are TRBV7-9 and TRBJ2-2, with a tentative D call TRBD1 (7 bases). With 8 bases removed from V and 4 bases from J, the gap between germline ends came to 17 bases. Germline values: CDR1 SEHNR, CDR2 FQNEAQ (reference sequence). The CDR3 has 15 residues. The CDR3 sequence: CASRDDREATGELFF. CDR3 DNA sequence: TGTGCCAGCCGAGACGACAGGGAGGCCACCGGGGAGCTGTTTTTT.

V and J are TRBV19 and TRBJ1-2, with 11 bases that match TRBD1. CDR1 is LNHDA and CDR2 is SQIVND in the germline V gene (reference sequence). CDR3 length: 15 residues. V lost 4 bases to trimming and J lost 5 bases; unmatched junction nucleotides: 6. The CDR3 nucleotides read TGTGCCAGTAGTAGACGGACAGGGGGCAGGTATGGCTACACCTTC. It encodes CASSRRTGGRYGYTF.

This chain connects TRBV5-1 to TRBJ1-1, with D unresolved. Trimming pared 7 bases from V and 1 base from J, leaving 11 bases between. CDR1 and CDR2 from the germline V gene are SGHRS and YFSETQ. The CDR3 is 13 amino acids. The CDR3 reads CASGQAANTEAFF. DNA for the CDR3: TGCGCCAGCGGGCAGGCAGCGAACACTGAAGCTTTCTTT.

V is TRBV7-8 and J is TRBJ2-7, with D uncertain. Trimming removed 6 bases at V and 0 bases at J, with 12 bases between. The CDR3 loop spans 14 amino acids. Germline V gene lookup returns CDR1 SGHVS and CDR2 FQNEAQ. CDR3 residues: CASSIQASSYEQYF. The CDR3 bases are TGTGCCAGCAGTATCCAGGCGAGCTCCTACGAGCAGTACTTC. Looking up the rest from reference TRBV7-8 and TRBJ2-7 gives the full variable domain: GAGVSQSPRYKVAKRGQDVALRCDPISGHVSLFWYQQALGQGPEFLTYFQNEAQLDKSGLPSDRFFAERPEGSVSTLKIQRTQQEDSAVYLCASSIQASSYEQYFGPGTRLTVT.

The chain recombines TRBV29-1 with TRBJ2-7; a weak D match, TRBD2 (6 bases). CDR3 length: 15 amino acids. The V end lost 1 base, the J end lost 0 bases, and 13 bases lay between the germline ends. CDR1 is SQVTM, CDR2 ANQGSEA, per germline. The CDR3 spells CSVEVVGEVSYEQYF. DNA for the CDR3: TGCAGCGTTGAAGTTGTGGGGGAGGTCTCCTACGAGCAGTACTTC.

The rearrangement links TRBV7-2 to TRBJ1-5, with D unclear. This CDR3 contains 15 residues. V lost 2 bases and J lost 7, with 15 bases in between. The germline gives CDR1 SGHTA, CDR2 FQGNSA. The CDR3 sequence is CASSLQTGGGQPQHF. CDR3 nucleotide sequence: TGTGCCAGCAGCTTACAGACGGGAGGAGGCCAGCCCCAGCATTTT.

The chain employs TRBV7-9 and TRBJ2-6, with TRBD1 matching over 10 bases. The J segment lost 0 bases and the V segment lost 5 bases, leaving 10 bases of the junction unmatched. The CDR3 runs to 19 residues. Looked up from germline, CDR1 is SEHNR and CDR2 is FQNEAQ (reference sequence). This CDR3 is CASSPYSGTGVSGANVLTF. The DNA of the CDR3 is TGTGCCAGCAGCCCCTACTCCGGGACAGGGGTCTCTGGGGCCAACGTCCTGACTTTC.

This clone has only one observation. This chain connects TRBV5-4 to TRBJ2-5, with D possibly being TRBD2 (5 bases). Trimming pared 1 base from V and 0 bases from J, leaving 10 bases between. The CDR3 is 15 amino acids. In germline, CDR1 is SGHNT, CDR2 YYREEE (reference sequence). CDR3 coding DNA: TGTGCCAGCAGCTTGACTTTGCGGGACCAAGAGACCCAGTACTTC. This codes for CASSLTLRDQETQYF.

V and J are TRBV18 and TRBJ2-1, with D maybe TRBD1 (5 bases). From germline, CDR1 is KGHSH and CDR2 LQKENI. The CDR3 runs to 12 residues. Deletions cut 3 bases from V and 8 bases from J, with 8 bases between. The CDR3 DNA follows: TGTGCCAGCTCACCCCAGGGCTATGAGCAGTTCTTC. It is translated as CASSPQGYEQFF.

The CDR3: CASSYSGATNEKLFF. Written as DNA, the CDR3 is TGTGCCAGCAGTTATTCAGGGGCAACTAATGAAAAACTGTTTTTT. The V and J genes are TRBV6-5 and TRBJ1-4; D may be TRBD1 (6 bases). V dropped 3 bases and J dropped 0 bases, with 8 bases sitting between them. Germline V gene data show CDR1 as MNHEY and CDR2 as SVGAGI. The CDR3 contains 15 residues.

V gene TRBV6-4 combines with J gene TRBJ2-1; 8 bases line up with TRBD2. This CDR3 spans 16 amino acids. CDR1 and CDR2 (germline): MRHNA, SNTAGT. Unmatched junction bases numbered 9, after V lost 4 bases and J lost 4 bases. This chain's CDR3 is CASSVLGLGIYNEQFF. For the CDR3, the DNA is TGTGCCAGCAGTGTTCTGGGACTAGGGATTTACAATGAGCAGTTCTTC.

The chain has TRBV7-6 and TRBJ2-1; 15 bases fit TRBD2. The CDR3 runs to 16 residues. Germline CDR1 SGHVS, CDR2 FNYEAQ. J lost 8 bases, V lost 5 bases, and 7 bases had no gene match. The CDR3 spells CASSIRTSGGGDEQFF. The CDR3 nucleotides are TGTGCCAGCAGCATTAGGACTAGCGGGGGGGGCGATGAGCAGTTCTTC.

This clone was picked up a small number of times. The V call is TRBV15, the J call TRBJ1-6; the D gene is possibly TRBD1 (5 bases). Trimming left V 3 bases short and J 7 bases short, with 7 bases between. CDR3 length: 13 residues. CDR1 and CDR2 (germline): LNHNV, YYDKDF (reference sequence). The CDR3 region has the DNA TGTGCCACCAGCAGTTACAGGAATTCACCCCTCCACTTT. It yields the protein CATSSYRNSPLHF.

The rearrangement joins TRBV7-2 to TRBJ1-3; D is ambiguous. CDR1 and CDR2 (germline): SGHTA, FQGNSA. The CDR3 runs 14 residues. V shed 2 bases and J shed 0 bases, with 5 bases lying between them. CDR3 sequence reads: CASSLPRSGNTIYF. DNA of the CDR3: TGTGCCAGCAGCTTACCTCGCTCTGGAAACACCATATATTTT.

V usage is TRBV4-2 and J usage is TRBJ2-3; the D is unclear. Looked up from germline, CDR1 is LGHNA and CDR2 is YNFKEQ. The V end was cut by 1 base, the J end by 4 bases, with 9 bases between. CDR3 length: 14 residues. The CDR3 loop is CASSQGQAADTQYF. CDR3 nucleotide sequence: TGTGCCAGCAGCCAAGGGCAGGCCGCAGATACGCAGTATTTT.

The CDR3 nucleotides read TGTGCCAGCTCACCAGGGCGCAATGAGCAGTTCTTC. Protein sequence: CASSPGRNEQFF. The rearrangement uses TRBV18 and TRBJ2-1; D is unresolved. Germline V gene sequence: CDR1 KGHSH, CDR2 LQKENI. The CDR3 is made up of 12 amino acids. With 2 bases removed from V and 6 bases from J, the gap between germline ends came to 5 bases.

As concerns this clone: The identical CDR3 is also encoded by other nucleotide sequences in the sample. The V gene is TRBV7-2, the J gene TRBJ2-7; maybe TRBD2 (5 bases). The CDR3 length is 13 residues. The ends were cut back, 1 base at V and 2 bases at J, with 6 bases in the middle. Germline V gene sequence: CDR1 SGHTA, CDR2 FQGNSA. The CDR3 region has the DNA TGTGCCAGCAGCTTAGGAGGGCCCTACGAGCAGTACTTC. Amino acids: CASSLGGPYEQYF.